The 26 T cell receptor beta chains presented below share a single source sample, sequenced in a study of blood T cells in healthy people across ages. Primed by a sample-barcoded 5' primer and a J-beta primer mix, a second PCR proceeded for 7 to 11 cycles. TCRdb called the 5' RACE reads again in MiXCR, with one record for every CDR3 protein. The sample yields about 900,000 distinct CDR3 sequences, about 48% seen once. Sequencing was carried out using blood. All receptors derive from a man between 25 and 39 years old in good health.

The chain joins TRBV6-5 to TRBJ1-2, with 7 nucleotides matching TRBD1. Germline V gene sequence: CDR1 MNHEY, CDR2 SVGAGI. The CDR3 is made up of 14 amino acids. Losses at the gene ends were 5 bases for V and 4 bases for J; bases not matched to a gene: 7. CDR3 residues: CASSRSQGSYGYTF. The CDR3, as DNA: TGTGCCAGCAGTCGCTCACAGGGGAGCTATGGCTACACCTTC.

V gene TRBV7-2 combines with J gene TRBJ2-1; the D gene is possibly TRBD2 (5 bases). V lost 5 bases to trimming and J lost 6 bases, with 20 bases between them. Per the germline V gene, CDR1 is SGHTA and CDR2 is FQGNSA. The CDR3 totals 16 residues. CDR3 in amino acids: CASSPRLAQPSNEQFF. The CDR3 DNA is TGTGCCAGCAGCCCTCGGCTAGCCCAGCCCAGCAATGAGCAGTTCTTC.

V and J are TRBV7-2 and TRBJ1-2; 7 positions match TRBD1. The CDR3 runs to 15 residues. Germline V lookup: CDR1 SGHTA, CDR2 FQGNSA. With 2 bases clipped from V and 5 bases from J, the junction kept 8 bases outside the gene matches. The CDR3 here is CASSLLAGTEYGYTF. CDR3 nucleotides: TGTGCCAGCAGCTTACTCGCCGGGACAGAATATGGCTACACCTTC.

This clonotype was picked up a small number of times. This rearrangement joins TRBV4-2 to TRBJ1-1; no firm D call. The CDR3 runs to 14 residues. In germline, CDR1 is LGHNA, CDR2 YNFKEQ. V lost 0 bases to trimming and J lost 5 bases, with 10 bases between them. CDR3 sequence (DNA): TGTGCCAGCAGCCAAGATAAGGGAGGGACTGAAGCTTTCTTT. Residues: CASSQDKGGTEAFF.

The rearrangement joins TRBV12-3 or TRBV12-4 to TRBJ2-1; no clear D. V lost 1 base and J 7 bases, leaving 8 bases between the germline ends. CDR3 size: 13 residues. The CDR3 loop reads CASSLGVRNEQFF. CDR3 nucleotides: TGTGCCAGCAGTTTAGGTGTTAGGAATGAGCAGTTCTTC.

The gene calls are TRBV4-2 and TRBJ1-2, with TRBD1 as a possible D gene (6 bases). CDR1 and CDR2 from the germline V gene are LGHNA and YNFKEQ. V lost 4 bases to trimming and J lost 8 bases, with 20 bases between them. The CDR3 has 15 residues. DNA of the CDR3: TGTGCCAGCAGCCTAGCTACAGGGAGTTTGCGGGGCTACACCTTC. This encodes CASSLATGSLRGYTF.

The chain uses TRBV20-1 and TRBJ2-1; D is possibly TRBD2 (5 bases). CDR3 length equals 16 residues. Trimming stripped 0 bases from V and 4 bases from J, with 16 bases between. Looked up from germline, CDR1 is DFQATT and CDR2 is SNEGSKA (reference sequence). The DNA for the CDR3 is TGCAGTGCTAGAGATCCGGCTAGCCGGTTATACAATGAGCAGTTCTTC. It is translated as CSARDPASRLYNEQFF.

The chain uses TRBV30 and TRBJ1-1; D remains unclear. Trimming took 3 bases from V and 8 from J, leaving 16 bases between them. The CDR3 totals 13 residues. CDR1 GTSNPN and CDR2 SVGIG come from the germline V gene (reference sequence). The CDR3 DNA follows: TGTGCCTGGAGCCCGTCAGCGGGTTTGGAAGCTTTCTTT. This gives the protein CAWSPSAGLEAFF.

The CDR3 DNA reads TGTGCCAGCAGTTCCCCTCGGGACCAATACAATGAGCAGTTCTTC. This sequence encodes CASSSPRDQYNEQFF. The rearrangement joins TRBV28 to TRBJ2-1; either TRBD1 or TRBD2 may supply D (5 bases each). This CDR3 comprises 15 residues. The V end was cut by 4 bases, the J end by 4 bases, with 14 bases between. Per the germline V gene, CDR1 is MDHEN and CDR2 is SYDVKM.

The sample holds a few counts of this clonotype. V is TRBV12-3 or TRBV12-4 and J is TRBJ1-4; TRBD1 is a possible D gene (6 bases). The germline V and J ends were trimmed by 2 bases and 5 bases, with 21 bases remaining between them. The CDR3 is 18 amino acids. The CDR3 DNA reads TGTGCCAGCAGTTTATCCGCCGGCTGGGGAAGGGGGAATGAAAAACTGTTTTTT. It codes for CASSLSAGWGRGNEKLFF.

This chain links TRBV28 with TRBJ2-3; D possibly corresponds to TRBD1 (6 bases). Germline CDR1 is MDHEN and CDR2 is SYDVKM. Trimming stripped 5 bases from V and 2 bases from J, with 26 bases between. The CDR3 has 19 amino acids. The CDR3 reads CASSPKTGEPSRNTDTQYF. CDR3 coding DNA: TGTGCCAGCAGTCCCAAGACAGGAGAACCGTCTCGAAACACAGATACGCAGTATTTT.

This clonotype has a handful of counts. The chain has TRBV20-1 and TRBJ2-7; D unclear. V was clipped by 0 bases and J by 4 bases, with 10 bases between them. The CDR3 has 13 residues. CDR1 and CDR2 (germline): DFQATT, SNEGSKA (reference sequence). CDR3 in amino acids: CSARDPRWYEQYF. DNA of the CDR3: TGCAGTGCTAGAGATCCCCGCTGGTACGAGCAGTACTTC.

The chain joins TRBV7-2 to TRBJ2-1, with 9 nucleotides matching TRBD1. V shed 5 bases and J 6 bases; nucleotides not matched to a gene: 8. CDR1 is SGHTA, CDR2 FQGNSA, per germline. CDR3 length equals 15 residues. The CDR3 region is CASSRPGTGSNEQFF. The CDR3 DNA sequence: TGTGCCAGCAGCCGTCCCGGGACAGGGAGCAATGAGCAGTTCTTC.

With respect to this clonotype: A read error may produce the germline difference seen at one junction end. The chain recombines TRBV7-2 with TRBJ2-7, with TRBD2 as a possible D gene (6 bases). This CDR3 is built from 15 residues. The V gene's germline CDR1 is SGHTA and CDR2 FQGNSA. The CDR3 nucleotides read TGTGCCAGCAGCTTTACGAGCGGGCCGACCTACGAGCGGTACTTC. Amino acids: CASSFTSGPTYERYF.

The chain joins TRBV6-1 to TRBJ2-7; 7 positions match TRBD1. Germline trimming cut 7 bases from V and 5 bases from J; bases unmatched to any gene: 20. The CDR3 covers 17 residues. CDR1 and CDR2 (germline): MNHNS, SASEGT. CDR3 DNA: TGTGCCAGCACCAGTACATCAGGACAGGCCCCATGGGACGAGCAGTACTTC. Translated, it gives CASTSTSGQAPWDEQYF.

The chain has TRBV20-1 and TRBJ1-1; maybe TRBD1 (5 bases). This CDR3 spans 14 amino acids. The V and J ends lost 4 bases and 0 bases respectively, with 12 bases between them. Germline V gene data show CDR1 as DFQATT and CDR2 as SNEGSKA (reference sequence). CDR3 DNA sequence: TGCAGTGCTAATCAAAAGGGGATGAACACTGAAGCTTTCTTT. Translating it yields CSANQKGMNTEAFF.

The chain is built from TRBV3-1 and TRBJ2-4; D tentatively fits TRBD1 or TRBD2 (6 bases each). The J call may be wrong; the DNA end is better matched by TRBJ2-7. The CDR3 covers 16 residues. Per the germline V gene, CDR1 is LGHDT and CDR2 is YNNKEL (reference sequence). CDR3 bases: TGTGCCAGCAGCCAAGGAGTAGGGGGGTCATCCCACGAGCAGTACTTC. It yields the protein CASSQGVGGSSHEQYF.

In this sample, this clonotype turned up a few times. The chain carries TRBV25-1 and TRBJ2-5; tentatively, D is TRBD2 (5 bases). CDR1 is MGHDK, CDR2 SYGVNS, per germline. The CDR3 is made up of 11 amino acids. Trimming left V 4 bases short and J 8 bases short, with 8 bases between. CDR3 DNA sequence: TGTGCCAGCAGTGCCGGGAACACCCAGTACTTC. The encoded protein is CASSAGNTQYF.

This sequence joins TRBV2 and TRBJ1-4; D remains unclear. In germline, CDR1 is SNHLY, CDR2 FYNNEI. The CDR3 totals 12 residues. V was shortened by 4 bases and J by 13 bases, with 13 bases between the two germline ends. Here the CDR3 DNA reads TGTGCCAGCAGTGCGGAGGCGCCGGGACTGTTTTTT. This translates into CASSAEAPGLFF.

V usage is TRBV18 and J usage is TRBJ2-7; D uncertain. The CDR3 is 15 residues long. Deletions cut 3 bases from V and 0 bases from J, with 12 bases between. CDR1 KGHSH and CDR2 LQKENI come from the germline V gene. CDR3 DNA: TGTGCCAGCTCACCTTTCGCAGAAACCTCCTACGAGCAGTACTTC. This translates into CASSPFAETSYEQYF.

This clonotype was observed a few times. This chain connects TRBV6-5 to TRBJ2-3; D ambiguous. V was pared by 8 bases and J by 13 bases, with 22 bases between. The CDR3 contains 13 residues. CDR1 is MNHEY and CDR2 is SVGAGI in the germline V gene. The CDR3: CASSRNGPPQEYF. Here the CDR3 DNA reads TGTGCCAGCTCGAGGAACGGACCCCCCCAGGAGTATTTT.

The CDR3 region is CASSADREEGYGYTF. The CDR3 DNA follows: TGTGCCAGCAGTGCCGACAGGGAGGAGGGCTATGGCTACACCTTC. The gene calls are TRBV6-2 or TRBV6-3 and TRBJ1-2; TRBD1 agrees at 7 bases. Looked up from germline, CDR1 is MNHEY and CDR2 is SVGEGT. Unmatched junction bases numbered 10, after V lost 5 bases and J lost 4 bases. This CDR3 region has 15 residues.

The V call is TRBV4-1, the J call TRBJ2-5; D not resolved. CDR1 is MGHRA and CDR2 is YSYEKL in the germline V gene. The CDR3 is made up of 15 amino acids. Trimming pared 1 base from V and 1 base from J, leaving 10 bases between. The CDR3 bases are TGCGCCAGCAGCCAAGGGGCCAGAACCCAAGAGACCCAGTACTTC. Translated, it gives CASSQGARTQETQYF.

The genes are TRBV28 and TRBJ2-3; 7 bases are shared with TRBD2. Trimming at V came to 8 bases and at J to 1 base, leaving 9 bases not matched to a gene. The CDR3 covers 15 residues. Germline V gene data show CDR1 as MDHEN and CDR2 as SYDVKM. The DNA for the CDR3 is TGTGCCAGCGCCCCCCGGGGAGGGGGCACAGATACGCAGTATTTT. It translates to CASAPRGGGTDTQYF.

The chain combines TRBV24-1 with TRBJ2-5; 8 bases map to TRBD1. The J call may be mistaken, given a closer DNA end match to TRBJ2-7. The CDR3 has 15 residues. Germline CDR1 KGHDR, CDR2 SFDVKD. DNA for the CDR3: TGTGCCACCAGTGACACCCGGACAGGGTTGTACGAGCAGTACTTC. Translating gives CATSDTRTGLYEQYF.

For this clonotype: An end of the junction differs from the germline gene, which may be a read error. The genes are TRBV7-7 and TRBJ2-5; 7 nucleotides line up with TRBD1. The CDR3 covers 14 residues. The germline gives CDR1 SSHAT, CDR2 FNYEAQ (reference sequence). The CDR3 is CASSVGTGVGEQYF. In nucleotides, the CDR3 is TGTGCTAGCAGCGTAGGAACAGGGGTGGGAGAGCAGTACTTC.